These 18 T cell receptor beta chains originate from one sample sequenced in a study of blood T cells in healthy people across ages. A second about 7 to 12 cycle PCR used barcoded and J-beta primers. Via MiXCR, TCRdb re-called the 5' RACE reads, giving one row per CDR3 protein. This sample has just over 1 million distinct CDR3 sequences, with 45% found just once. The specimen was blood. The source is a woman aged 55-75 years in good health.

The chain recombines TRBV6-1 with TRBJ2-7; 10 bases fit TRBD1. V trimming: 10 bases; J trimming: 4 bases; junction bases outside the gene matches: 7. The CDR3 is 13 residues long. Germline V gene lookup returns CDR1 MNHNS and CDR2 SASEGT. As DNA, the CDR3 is TGTGCCACCGGACAGGGGGTTGAGTACGAGCAGTACTTC. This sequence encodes CATGQGVEYEQYF.

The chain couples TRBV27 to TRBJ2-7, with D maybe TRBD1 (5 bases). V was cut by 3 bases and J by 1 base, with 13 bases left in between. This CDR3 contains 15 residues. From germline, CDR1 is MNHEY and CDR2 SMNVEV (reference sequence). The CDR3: CASSFRGQASYEQYF. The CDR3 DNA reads TGTGCCAGCAGTTTTCGTGGACAAGCATCCTACGAGCAGTACTTC.

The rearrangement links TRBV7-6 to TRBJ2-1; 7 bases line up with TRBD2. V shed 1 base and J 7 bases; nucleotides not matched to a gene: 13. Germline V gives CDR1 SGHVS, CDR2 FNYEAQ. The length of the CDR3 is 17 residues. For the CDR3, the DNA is TGTGCCAGCAGCTTAGTTTTTCAGGCTAGCGGCGGAAATGAGCAGTTCTTC. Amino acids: CASSLVFQASGGNEQFF.

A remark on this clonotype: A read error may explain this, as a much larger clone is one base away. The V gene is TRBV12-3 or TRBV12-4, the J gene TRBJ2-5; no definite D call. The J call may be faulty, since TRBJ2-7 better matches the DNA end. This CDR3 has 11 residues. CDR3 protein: CTSSTDYEQYF. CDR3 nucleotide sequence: TGTACCAGCAGTACGGACTACGAGCAGTACTTC.

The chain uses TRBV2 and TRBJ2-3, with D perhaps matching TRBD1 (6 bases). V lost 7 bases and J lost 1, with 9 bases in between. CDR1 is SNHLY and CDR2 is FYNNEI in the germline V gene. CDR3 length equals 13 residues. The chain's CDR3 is CASTRGGTDTQYF. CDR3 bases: TGTGCCAGCACCAGGGGCGGCACAGATACGCAGTATTTT.

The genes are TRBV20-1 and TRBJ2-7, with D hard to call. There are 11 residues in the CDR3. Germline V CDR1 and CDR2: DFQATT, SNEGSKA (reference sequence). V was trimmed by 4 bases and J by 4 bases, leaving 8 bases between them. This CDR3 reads CSAMHRYEQYF. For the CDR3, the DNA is TGCAGTGCTATGCATCGGTACGAGCAGTACTTC.

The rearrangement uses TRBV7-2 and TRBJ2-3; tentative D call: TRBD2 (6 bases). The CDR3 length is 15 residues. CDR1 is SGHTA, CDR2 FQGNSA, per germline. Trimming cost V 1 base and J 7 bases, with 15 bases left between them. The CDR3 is CASSLEPGVRNTQYF. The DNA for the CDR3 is TGTGCCAGCAGCTTAGAGCCGGGAGTACGGAATACGCAGTATTTT.

CDR3 protein: CATSESGSTQETQYF. Here the CDR3 DNA reads TGTGCCACCAGTGAAAGTGGGTCAACCCAAGAGACCCAGTACTTC. V gene TRBV24-1 combines with J gene TRBJ2-5; D gene uncertain. The CDR3 sequence is 15 residues long. V dropped 4 bases and J dropped 1 base, with 12 bases sitting between them. CDR1 KGHDR and CDR2 SFDVKD come from the germline V gene.

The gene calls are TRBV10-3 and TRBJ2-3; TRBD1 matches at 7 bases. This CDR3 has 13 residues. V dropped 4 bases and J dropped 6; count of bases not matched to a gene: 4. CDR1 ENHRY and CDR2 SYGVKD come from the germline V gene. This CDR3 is CAISATGVDTQYF. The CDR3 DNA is TGTGCCATCAGTGCTACAGGGGTGGATACGCAGTATTTT.

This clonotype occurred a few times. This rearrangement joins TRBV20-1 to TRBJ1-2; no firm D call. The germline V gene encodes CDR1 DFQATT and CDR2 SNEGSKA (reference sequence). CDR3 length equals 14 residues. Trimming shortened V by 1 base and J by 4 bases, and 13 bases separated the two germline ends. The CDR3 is CSARVGELGYGYTF. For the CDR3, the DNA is TGCAGTGCTAGAGTTGGGGAGTTGGGCTATGGCTACACCTTC.

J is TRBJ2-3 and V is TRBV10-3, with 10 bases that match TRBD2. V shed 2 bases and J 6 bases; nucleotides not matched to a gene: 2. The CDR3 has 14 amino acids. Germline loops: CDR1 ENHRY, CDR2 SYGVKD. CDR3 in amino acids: CAISETSGTDTQYF. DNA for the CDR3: TGTGCCATCAGTGAGACTAGCGGGACGGATACGCAGTATTTT.

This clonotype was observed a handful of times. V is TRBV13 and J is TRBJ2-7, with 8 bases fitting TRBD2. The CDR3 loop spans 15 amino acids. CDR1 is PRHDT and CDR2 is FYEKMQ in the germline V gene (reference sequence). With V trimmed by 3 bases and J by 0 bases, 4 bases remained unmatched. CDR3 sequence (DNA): TGTGCCAGCAGCTTCCAGCGGGGGAGCTCCTACGAGCAGTACTTC. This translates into CASSFQRGSSYEQYF.

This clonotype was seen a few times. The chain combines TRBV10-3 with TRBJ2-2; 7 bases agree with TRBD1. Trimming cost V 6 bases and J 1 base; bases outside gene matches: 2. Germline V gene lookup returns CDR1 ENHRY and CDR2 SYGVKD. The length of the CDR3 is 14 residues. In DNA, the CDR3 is TGTGCCATCAGGGGGGACAGGAACACCGGGGAGCTGTTTTTT. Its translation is CAIRGDRNTGELFF.

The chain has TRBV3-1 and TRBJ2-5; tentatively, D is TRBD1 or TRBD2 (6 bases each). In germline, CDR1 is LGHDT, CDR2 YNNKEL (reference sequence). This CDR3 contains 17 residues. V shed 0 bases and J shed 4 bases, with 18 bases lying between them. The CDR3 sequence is CASSQDLVRGRGETQYF. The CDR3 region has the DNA TGTGCCAGCAGCCAAGATTTGGTACGGGGGCGGGGAGAGACCCAGTACTTC.

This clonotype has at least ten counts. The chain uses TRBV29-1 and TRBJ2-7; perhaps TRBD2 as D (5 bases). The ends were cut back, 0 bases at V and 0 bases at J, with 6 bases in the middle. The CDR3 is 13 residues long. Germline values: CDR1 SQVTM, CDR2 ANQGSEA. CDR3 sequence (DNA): TGCAGCGTTGAAGAGGGGAGCTCCTACGAGCAGTACTTC. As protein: CSVEEGSSYEQYF.

The DNA of the CDR3 is TGTGCCATCAGTGCATACGACGAGCAGTACTTC. Translation: CAISAYDEQYF. This chain joins TRBV10-3 and TRBJ2-7, with D unclear. There are 11 residues in the CDR3. Trimming cost V 4 bases and J 5 bases, with 6 bases left between them. Per the germline V gene, CDR1 is ENHRY and CDR2 is SYGVKD.

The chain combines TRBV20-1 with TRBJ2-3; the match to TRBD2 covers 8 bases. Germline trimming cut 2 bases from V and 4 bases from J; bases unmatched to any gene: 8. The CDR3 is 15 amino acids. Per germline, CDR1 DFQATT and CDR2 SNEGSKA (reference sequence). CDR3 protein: CSARNSGGPADTQYF. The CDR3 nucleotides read TGCAGTGCTAGAAACTCGGGAGGGCCCGCAGATACGCAGTATTTT.

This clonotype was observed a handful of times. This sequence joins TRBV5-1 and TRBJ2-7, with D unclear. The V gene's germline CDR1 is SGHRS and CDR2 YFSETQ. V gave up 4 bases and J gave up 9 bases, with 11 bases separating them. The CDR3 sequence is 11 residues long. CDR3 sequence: CASSQEGPQYF. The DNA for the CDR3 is TGCGCCAGCAGCCAAGAAGGTCCGCAGTACTTC.